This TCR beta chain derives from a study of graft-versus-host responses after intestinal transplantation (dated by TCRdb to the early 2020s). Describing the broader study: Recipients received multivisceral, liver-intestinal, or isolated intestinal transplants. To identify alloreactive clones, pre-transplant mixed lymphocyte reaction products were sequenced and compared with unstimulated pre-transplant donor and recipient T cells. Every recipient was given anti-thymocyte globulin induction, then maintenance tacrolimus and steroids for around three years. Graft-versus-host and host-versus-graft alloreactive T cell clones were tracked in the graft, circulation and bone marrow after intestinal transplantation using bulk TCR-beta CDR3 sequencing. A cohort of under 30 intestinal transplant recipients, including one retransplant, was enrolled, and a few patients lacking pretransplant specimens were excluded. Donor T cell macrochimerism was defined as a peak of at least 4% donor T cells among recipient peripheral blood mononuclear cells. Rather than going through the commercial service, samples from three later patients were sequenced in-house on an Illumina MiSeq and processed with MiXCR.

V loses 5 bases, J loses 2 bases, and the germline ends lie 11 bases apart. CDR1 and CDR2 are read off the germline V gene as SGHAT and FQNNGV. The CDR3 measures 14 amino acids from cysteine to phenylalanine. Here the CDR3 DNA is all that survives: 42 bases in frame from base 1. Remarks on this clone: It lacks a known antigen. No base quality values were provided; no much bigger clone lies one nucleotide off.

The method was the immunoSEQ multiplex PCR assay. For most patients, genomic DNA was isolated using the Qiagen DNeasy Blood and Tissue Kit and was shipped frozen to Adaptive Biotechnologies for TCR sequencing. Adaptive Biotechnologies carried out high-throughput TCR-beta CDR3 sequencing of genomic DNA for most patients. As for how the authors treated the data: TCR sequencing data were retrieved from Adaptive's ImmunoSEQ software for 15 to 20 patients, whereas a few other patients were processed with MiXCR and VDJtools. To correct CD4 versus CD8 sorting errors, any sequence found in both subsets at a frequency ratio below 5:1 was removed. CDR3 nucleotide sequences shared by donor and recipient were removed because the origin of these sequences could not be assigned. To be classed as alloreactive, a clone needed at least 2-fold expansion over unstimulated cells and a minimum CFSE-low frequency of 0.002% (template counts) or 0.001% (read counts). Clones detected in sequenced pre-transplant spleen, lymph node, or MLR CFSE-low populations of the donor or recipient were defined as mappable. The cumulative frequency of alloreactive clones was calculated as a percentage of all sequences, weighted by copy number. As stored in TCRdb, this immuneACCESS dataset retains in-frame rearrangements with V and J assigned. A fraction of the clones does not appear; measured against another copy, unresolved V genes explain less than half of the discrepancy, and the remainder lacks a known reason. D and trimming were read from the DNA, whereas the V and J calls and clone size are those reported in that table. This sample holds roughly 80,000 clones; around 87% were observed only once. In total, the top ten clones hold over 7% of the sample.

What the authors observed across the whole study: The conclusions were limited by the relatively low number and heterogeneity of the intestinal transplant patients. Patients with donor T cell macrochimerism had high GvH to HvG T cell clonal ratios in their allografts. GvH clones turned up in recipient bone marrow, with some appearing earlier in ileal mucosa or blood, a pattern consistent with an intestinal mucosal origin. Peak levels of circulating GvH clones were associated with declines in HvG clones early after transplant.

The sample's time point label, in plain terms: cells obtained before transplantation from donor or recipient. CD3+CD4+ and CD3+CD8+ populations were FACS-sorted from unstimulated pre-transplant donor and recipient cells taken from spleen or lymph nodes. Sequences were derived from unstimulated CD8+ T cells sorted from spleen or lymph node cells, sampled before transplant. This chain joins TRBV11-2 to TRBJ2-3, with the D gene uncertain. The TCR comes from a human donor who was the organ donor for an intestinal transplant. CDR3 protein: CASSPYVPTDTQYF. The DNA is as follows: TGTGCCAGCAGCCCCTACGTCCCCACAGATACGCAGTATTTT.